This T cell receptor (beta chain) was found in a study of shared T cell receptors in the human thymus. CDR3 size: 15 residues. The V gene's germline CDR1 is WSHSY and CDR2 SAAADI. V was cut by 5 bases and J by 4 bases, with 17 bases left in between. Only in-frame clones appear in the TCRdb table, and some are missing; sequencing was by immunoSEQ multiplex PCR. The table shows about 660,000 clones, with approximately 88% occurring only once. Another study also made use of these data, one on human thymus T cells. That paper notes: Resections from corrective heart surgery supplied the thymus tissue. Gene usage (both V and J) appeared biased in thymic and blood repertoires.

V is TRBV10-2 and J is TRBJ1-2, with a possible D match to TRBD1 (5 bases). The clonotype originates from a boy younger than two with a congenital heart defect. The sequencing input was thymocytes. CDR3 in DNA: TGCGCCAGCAGTTCCTCCAGGGAAGGAAGCTATGGCTACACCTTC. Amino acids: CASSSSREGSYGYTF.